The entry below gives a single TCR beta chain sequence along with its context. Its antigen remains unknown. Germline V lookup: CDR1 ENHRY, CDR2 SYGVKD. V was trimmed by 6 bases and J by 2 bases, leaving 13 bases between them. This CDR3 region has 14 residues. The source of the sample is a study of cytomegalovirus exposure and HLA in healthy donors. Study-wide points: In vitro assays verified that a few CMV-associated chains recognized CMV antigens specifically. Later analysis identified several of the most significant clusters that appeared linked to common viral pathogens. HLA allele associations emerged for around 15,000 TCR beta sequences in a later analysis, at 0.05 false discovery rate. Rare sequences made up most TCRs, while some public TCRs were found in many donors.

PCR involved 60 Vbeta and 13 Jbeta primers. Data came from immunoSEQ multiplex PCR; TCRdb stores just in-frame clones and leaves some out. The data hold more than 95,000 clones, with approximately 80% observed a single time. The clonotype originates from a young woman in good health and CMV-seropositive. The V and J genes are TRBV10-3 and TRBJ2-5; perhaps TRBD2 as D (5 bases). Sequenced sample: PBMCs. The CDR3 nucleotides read TGTGCCATCAGGGACTCCGGAGGTCAAGAGACCCAGTACTTC. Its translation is CAIRDSGGQETQYF.